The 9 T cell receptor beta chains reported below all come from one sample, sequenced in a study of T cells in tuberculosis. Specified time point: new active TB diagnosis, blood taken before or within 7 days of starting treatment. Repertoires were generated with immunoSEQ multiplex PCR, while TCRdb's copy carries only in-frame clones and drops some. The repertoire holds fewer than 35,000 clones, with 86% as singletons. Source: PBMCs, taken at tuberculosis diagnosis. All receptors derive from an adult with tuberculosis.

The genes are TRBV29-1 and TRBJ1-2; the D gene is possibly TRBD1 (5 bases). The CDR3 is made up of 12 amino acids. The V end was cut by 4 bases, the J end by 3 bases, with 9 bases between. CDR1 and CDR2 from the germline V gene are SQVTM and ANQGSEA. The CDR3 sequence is CSVARGDYGYTF. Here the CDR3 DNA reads TGCAGCGTTGCGCGGGGGGACTATGGCTACACCTTC.

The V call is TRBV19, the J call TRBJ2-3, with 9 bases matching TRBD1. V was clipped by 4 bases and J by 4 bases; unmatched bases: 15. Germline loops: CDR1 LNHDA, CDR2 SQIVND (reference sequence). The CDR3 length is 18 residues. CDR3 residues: CASSKAPTDRGWADTQYF. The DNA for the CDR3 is TGTGCCAGTAGTAAGGCCCCCACGGACAGGGGATGGGCAGATACGCAGTATTTT.

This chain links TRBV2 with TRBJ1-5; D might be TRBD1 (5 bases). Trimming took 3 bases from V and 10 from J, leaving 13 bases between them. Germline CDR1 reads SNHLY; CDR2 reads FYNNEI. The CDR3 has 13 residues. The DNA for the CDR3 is TGTGCCAGCAGTGATGTTCCCAGGGCCCCCCAGCATTTT. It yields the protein CASSDVPRAPQHF.

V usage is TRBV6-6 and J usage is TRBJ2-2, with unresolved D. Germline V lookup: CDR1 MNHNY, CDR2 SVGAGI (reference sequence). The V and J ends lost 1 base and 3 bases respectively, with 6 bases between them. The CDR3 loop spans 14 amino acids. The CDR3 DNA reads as TGTGCCAGCAGTTACTTCCCCGACACCGGGGAGCTGTTTTTT. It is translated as CASSYFPDTGELFF.

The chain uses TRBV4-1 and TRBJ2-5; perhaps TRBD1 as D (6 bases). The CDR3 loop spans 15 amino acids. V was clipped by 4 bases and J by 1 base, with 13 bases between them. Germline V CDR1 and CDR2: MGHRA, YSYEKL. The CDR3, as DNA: TGCGCCAGCAGCCCTTCCGGGACACCCCAAGAGACCCAGTACTTC. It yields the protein CASSPSGTPQETQYF.

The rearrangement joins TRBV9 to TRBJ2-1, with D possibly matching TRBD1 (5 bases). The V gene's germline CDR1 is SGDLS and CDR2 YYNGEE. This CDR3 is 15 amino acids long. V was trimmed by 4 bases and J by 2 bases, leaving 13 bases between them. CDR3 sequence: CASSSRQRPYNEQFF. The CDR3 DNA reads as TGTGCCAGCAGCTCCAGACAGAGACCCTACAATGAGCAGTTCTTC. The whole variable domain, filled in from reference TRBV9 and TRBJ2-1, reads DSGVTQTPKHLITATGQRVTLRCSPRSGDLSVYWYQQSLDQGLQFLIQYYNGEERAKGNILERFSAQQFPDLHSELNLSSLELGDSALYFCASSSRQRPYNEQFFGPGTRLTVL.

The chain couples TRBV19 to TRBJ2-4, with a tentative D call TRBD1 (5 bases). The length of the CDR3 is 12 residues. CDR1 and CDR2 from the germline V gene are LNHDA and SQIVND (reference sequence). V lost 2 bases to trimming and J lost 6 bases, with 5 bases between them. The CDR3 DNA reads TGTGCCAGTAGTATAAGGGGAAACATTCAGTACTTC. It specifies CASSIRGNIQYF.

In DNA form, the CDR3 reads TGTGCCAGCAGCTTAAGGAGCGGGGGGAAAACAGATACGCAGTATTTT. Translated: CASSLRSGGKTDTQYF. This chain connects TRBV7-3 to TRBJ2-3; 9 bases match TRBD2. The CDR3 runs to 16 residues. With V trimmed by 1 base and J by 3 bases, 5 bases remained unmatched. The germline V gene encodes CDR1 SGHTA and CDR2 FQGTGA.

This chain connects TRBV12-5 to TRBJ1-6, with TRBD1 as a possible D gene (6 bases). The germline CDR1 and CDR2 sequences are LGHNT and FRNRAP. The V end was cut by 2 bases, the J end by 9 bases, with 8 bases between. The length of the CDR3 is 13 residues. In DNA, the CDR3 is TGTGCTAGTGGTTTGACAGGGTTTTCACCCCTCCACTTT. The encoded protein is CASGLTGFSPLHF.